This is a list of T cell receptor beta chains from one sample in a study of blood T cell repertoires in COVID-19. Method: immunoSEQ multiplex PCR; TCRdb's copy keeps in-frame clones and lacks some. The sample contains roughly 130,000 clones, around four fifths of which appear only once. The sequenced sample consisted of peripheral blood. The receptors were sampled from a man aged 35 to 55 with active or convalescent COVID-19. The CDR3 runs from the conserved cysteine through the conserved F or W. The D gene is left open where the match is weak. Rows give clone size only sometimes, using once, few, many, or a class for an expanded clone.

>TRBJ2-2|NA|TRBD1|TRBV27
TGTGCCAGCAGTTTTCAGGACAGGGGGCGTTCCGGGGAGCTGTTTTTT
CASSFQDRGRSGELFF
>TRBJ2-5|NA|TRBD2|TRBV20-1
TGCAGTGCTAGTCTGATCTCCCGAATTGGACTAGCGGGGCAAGAGACCCAGTACTTC
CSASLISRIGLAGQETQYF
>TRBJ2-3|NA|NA|TRBV5-1
TGCGCCAGCAGCTTCGGGCGGGAAGATACGCAGTATTTT
CASSFGREDTQYF
>TRBJ2-1|NA|NA|TRBV6-2/TRBV6-3
TGTGCCAGCAGTTCAGGCGGGGTACGCTACAATGAGCAGTTCTTC
CASSSGGVRYNEQFF
>TRBJ1-2|few|TRBD1|TRBV6-5
TGTGCCAGCAGGGACAGGGGAGCTCTCTATGGCTACACCTTC
CASRDRGALYGYTF
>TRBJ1-5|once|NA|TRBV5-6
TGTGCCAGCAGCTTGGTAGACAGGTGTTGGCAGCCCCAGCATTTT
CASSLVDRCWQPQHF
>TRBJ2-7|NA|TRBD1|TRBV10-1
TGCGCCAGCAGAAGAGACAGGGGGCCCTACGAGCAGTACTTC
CASRRDRGPYEQYF
>TRBJ2-1|NA|NA|TRBV12-3/TRBV12-4
TGTGCCGACGGACGGGGGTCGAATGAGCAGTTCTTC
CADGRGSNEQFF
>TRBJ2-1|NA|TRBD1|TRBV7-3
TGTGCCAGCAGCTTAAAGGATAGGGGACAGGGGGTTAGTGAGCAGTTCTTC
CASSLKDRGQGVSEQFF
>TRBJ2-1|NA|TRBD2|TRBV11-2
TGTGCCAGCAGCTTAGTGGCGGGGGGGCCCTACAATGAGCAGTTCTTC
CASSLVAGGPYNEQFF
>TRBJ2-5|NA|NA|TRBV25-1
TGTGCCAGCACCACCTCCGAGGTGAGAGAGACCCAGTACTTC
CASTTSEVRETQYF
>TRBJ1-1|NA|TRBD1|TRBV3-1/TRBV3-2
TGTGCCAGCAGCCCCCCGACAGGGTCAGAGGCTTTCTTT
CASSPPTGSEAFF